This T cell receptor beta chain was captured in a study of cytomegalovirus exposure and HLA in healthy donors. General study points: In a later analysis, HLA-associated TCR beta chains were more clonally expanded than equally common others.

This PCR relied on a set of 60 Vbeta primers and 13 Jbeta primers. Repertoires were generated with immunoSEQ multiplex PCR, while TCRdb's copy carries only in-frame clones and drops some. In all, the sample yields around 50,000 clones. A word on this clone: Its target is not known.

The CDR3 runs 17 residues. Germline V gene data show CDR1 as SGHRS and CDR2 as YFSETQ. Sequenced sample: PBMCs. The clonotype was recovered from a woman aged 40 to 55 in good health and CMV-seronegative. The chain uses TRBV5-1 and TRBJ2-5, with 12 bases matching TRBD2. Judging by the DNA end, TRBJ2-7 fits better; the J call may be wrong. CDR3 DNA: TGCGCCAGCAGCTTGCTAGCGGGAGGGCCCCTCTCCTACGAGCAGTACTTC. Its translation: CASSLLAGGPLSYEQYF.